This entry features one T cell receptor beta chain sequence. This sample was included in a study of early T cells in non-severe SARS-CoV-2 infection. Turning to the study itself: Chains from this unsorted whole-blood bulk RNA could not be paired.

The CDR3 is 13 residues long. CDR1 and CDR2 (germline): SNHLY, FYNNEI. Trimming took 4 bases from V and 4 from J, leaving 10 bases between them. Unique molecular identifiers were affixed to single, distinct cDNA molecules. Using its own MiXCR run on the 5' RACE reads, TCRdb lists one record per CDR3 protein. The sample lists about 59,000 distinct CDR3 sequences, around 14% occurring once. The chain carries TRBV2 and TRBJ1-2; D is uncertain. The sequences come from whole blood, collected at baseline. The TCR originated in an adult who was a healthcare worker with PCR-confirmed SARS-CoV-2 infection or an uninfected control (not recorded which). The DNA for the CDR3 is TGTGCCAGCAGTGGGTCGGCATTCTATGGCTACACCTTC. Translated: CASSGSAFYGYTF.